These T cell receptor beta chains were read from a single sample in a study of PD-1 blockade in classical Hodgkin lymphoma. TCRdb's copy holds only in-frame clones and misses some; the assay was immunoSEQ multiplex PCR. The sample includes 75,000 to 100,000 clones, about four fifths of them seen just once. The material was peripheral blood mononuclear cells (PBMCs), obtained before the second cycle of nivolumab. These receptors all stem from a human donor with classical Hodgkin lymphoma. Both conserved end residues are part of each CDR3. The order of the fields is V gene, clone size, J gene, D gene, CDR3 DNA, CDR3 protein. The D gene is left open where the match is weak. Only part of the rows carry a size: once, few, many, or a class if the clone is expanded.

TRBV2	.	TRBJ2-7	.	TGTGCCAGCAGTGAAGCCCGGGGAGGATTCGGGGAGCAGTACTTC	CASSEARGGFGEQYF
TRBV10-3	.	TRBJ2-7	.	TGTGCCATCAACGGGGCGGAGTACGAGCAGTACTTC	CAINGAEYEQYF
TRBV19	.	TRBJ1-3	.	TGTGCCAGTAGGACGGTGAACGGAAACACCATATATTTT	CASRTVNGNTIYF
TRBV9	.	TRBJ2-5	.	TGTGCCAGCAGCGTAGGTCCGGGGGGCACGGGAGAGACCCAGTACTTC	CASSVGPGGTGETQYF
TRBV13	.	TRBJ1-2	.	TGTGCCAGCAGCTGGGGGGGCCAACCTGGCTATGGCTACACCTTC	CASSWGGQPGYGYTF
TRBV6-5	.	TRBJ2-3	.	TGTGCCAGCAGTTACCGGATCACAGATACGCAGTATTTT	CASSYRITDTQYF
TRBV23-1	.	TRBJ2-7	.	TGCGCCAGCAGTCAGGCCGCGGAGGGAATGCCCTACGAGCAGTACTTC	CASSQAAEGMPYEQYF
TRBV5-3	.	TRBJ2-6	.	TGTGCCAGCAGCTTCGGTAGCTCTGGGGCCAACGTCCTGACTTTC	CASSFGSSGANVLTF
TRBV9	.	TRBJ2-6	.	TGTGCCAGCAGCGTAGGTATAGCTGGGGCCAACGTCCTGACTTTC	CASSVGIAGANVLTF
TRBV19	.	TRBJ1-1	.	TGTGCCAGTAGTGCAATTGGGGGGGCAAGTACGGCTTTCTTT	CASSAIGGASTAFF
TRBV28	.	TRBJ1-5	.	TGTGCCAGCAGCCCACCGGGGTCGGGGCGCCCTCATCAGCCCCAGCATTTT	CASSPPGSGRPHQPQHF
TRBV5-4	.	TRBJ2-7	.	TGTGCCAGCAGCTCCTGGAGGACCTACGAGCAGTACTTC	CASSSWRTYEQYF
TRBV7-6	once	TRBJ2-1	TRBD2	TGTGCCAGCAGCGCCCGAGCGGGAGGGCCCTCTGATGAGCAGTTCTTC	CASSARAGGPSDEQFF
TRBV10-3	.	TRBJ2-2	.	TGTGCCATCAGTTTAGGTGGGAGCGGCACCGGGGAGCTGTTTTTT	CAISLGGSGTGELFF
TRBV7-2	.	TRBJ1-5	TRBD1	TGTGCCAGCAGCCTTCAGGGGGCCCAGCATTTT	CASSLQGAQHF
TRBV5-5	.	TRBJ2-7	TRBD1	TGTGCCAGCAGCCCCGGACAGGGGGGTTACGAGCAGTACTTC	CASSPGQGGYEQYF
TRBV16	.	TRBJ1-3	.	TGTGCCAGCAGCCCGATCTCTGGAAACACCATATATTTT	CASSPISGNTIYF
TRBV10-3	.	TRBJ1-4	.	TGTGCCTCAAGCGTAGGGGCTGGCGAAAAACTGTTTTTT	CASSVGAGEKLFF
TRBV7-2	.	TRBJ2-7	.	TGTGCCAGCAGCTTAGATCCACAGGGCTCCTACGAGCAGTACTTC	CASSLDPQGSYEQYF
TRBV11-3	.	TRBJ2-2	.	TGTGCCAGCAGCCCGGGACCAACCGGGGAGCTGTTTTTT	CASSPGPTGELFF
TRBV7-3	.	TRBJ2-3	TRBD2	TGTGCCAGCAGCTTAATTGGCGGGAGTCCAGATACGCAGTATTTT	CASSLIGGSPDTQYF